The sequence of this T cell receptor beta chain was determined in a study of response to subunit inactivated influenza vaccine. Germline CDR1 is SEHNR and CDR2 is FQNEAQ (reference sequence). V lost 10 bases and J lost 2, with 25 bases in between. The CDR3 covers 17 residues. Broader study findings: The authors put forward the suggestion that each seasonal influenza vaccination may bring in only a limited number of new T cells.

In the case of this clonotype: What it binds is unknown.

TCRdb recomputed calls from the RT-PCR reads with MiXCR, one row per CDR3 protein. The profile shows more than 550,000 distinct CDR3 sequences, over 9.5% of them singletons. Here the sequenced sample was PBMCs from blood, taken on the day of vaccination. This chain joins TRBV7-9 and TRBJ2-3; possibly TRBD2 for D (6 bases). The TCR was taken from a man between 50 and 59 years old who received an inactivated influenza vaccine. Here the CDR3 reads CAMGLEGAGGNTDTQYF. CDR3 bases: TGTGCCATGGGCTTGGAAGGAGCGGGCGGTAACACAGATACGCAGTATTTT.